This T cell receptor (beta chain) was identified in a study of CD8+ T cells in alopecia areata. General study findings and limits: Scalp clonality, along with expanded CD8+ clones among the top 100, was significantly decreased by tofacitinib. Lesional tissue from the scalp (especially in alopecia totalis/universalis) showed higher clonality than normal scalp. In patients, TCRs were shared less clearly than in mice, and HLA may possibly be involved.

As regards this clone: Its antigen is undetermined.

In each case, RNA was isolated and then reverse transcribed into cDNA as the sequencing template. The data were produced by immunoSEQ multiplex PCR, yet TCRdb's version contains in-frame clones alone and is incomplete. The data show about 200,000 clones, approximately 38% seen once. This CDR3 comprises 14 residues. Germline V gene sequence: CDR1 SGHVS, CDR2 FNYEAQ. Trimming removed 5 bases from V and 6 bases from J; junction bases left unmatched: 4. Noted treatment: oral pan-JAK inhibitor, 5-10 mg twice daily. Obtained from alopecia areata patients were lesional scalp punch biopsies along with peripheral blood.

The material sequenced was CD4+ T cells sorted from blood, taken at approximately week 31, from a patient treated with tofacitinib. The sequence was obtained from a human donor with alopecia areata. This rearrangement joins TRBV7-6 to TRBJ2-1; 10 nucleotides align to TRBD2. The chain's CDR3 is CASSLGLAANEQFF. CDR3 bases: TGTGCCAGCAGCCTTGGACTAGCGGCCAATGAGCAGTTCTTC.